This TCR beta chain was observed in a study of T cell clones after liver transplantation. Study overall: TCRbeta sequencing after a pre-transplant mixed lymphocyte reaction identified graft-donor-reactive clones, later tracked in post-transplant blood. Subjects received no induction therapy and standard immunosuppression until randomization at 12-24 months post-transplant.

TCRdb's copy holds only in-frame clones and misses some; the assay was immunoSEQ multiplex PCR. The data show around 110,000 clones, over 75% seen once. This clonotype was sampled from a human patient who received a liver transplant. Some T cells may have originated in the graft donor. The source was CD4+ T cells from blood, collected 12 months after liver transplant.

The DNA for the CDR3 is TGCGCCAGCAGCCCCTCGGGAGAATACGAGCAGTACTTC. This encodes CASSPSGEYEQYF. The chain combines TRBV5-1 with TRBJ2-7; maybe TRBD2 (6 bases). The V and J ends lost 4 bases and 4 bases respectively, with 12 bases between them. CDR1 SGHRS and CDR2 YFSETQ come from the germline V gene. The CDR3 consists of 13 residues. The whole variable domain, filled in from reference TRBV5-1 and TRBJ2-7, reads KAGVTQTPRYLIKTRGQQVTLSCSPISGHRSVSWYQQTPGQGLQFLFEYFSETQRNKGNFPGRFSGRQFSNSRSEMNVSTLELGDSALYLCASSPSGEYEQYFGPGTRLTVT.